This paragraph covers one TCR beta chain sequence. This sample was included in a study of cytomegalovirus exposure and HLA in healthy donors. Amplification used 60 Vbeta primers and 13 Jbeta primers. Only in-frame clones appear in the TCRdb table, and some are missing; sequencing was by immunoSEQ multiplex PCR. There are some 120,000 clones in the sample; 77% occur only once, and 9.5% to 12% lies in the top ten. CDR3 size: 17 residues. V gave up 3 bases and J gave up 6 bases; unmatched junction bases: 12. Germline CDR1 reads MGHDK; CDR2 reads SYGVNS. Input material: PBMCs. The sequence was obtained from a man in his forties in good health and CMV-seropositive. This rearrangement joins TRBV25-1 to TRBJ2-2; TRBD1 aligns across 8 bases. In DNA form, the CDR3 reads TGTGCCAGCAGTGACACCTCCCCACAGGGGGTTGCCGGGGAGCTGTTTTTT. This translates into CASSDTSPQGVAGELFF.